These T cell receptor beta chains were read from a single sample in a study of blood T cell repertoires in COVID-19. Sequenced by immunoSEQ multiplex PCR; TCRdb stores in-frame clones only, minus some. This repertoire shows a few hundred thousand clones, nearly 90% found once; its top ten account for less than 1.5%. Sequencing was carried out using PBMCs or T cells enriched from blood (not recorded which). The receptors stem from a woman aged 18-29 years who had been exposed to COVID-19. The CDR3 runs from the conserved cysteine through the conserved F or W. Each record gives: J gene, D gene, clone size, V gene, CDR3 protein, CDR3 DNA. D genes are given only for firm matches. Size is stated for part of the rows, as once, few or many counts, or as a class when the clone is expanded.

>TRBJ2-1|TRBD1|-|TRBV11-2
CASSLTDRANNEQFF
TGTGCCAGCAGCTTAACGGACAGGGCCAACAATGAGCAGTTCTTC
>TRBJ2-2|-|-|TRBV9
CASSVAAAGLTGELFF
TGTGCCAGCAGCGTAGCTGCCGCAGGGTTGACCGGGGAGCTGTTTTTT
>TRBJ2-1|-|-|TRBV10-1
CASSGRGNNEQFF
TGCGCCAGCAGCGGCCGCGGAAACAATGAGCAGTTCTTC
>TRBJ2-7|-|-|TRBV10-1
CASRSDISYEQYF
TGCGCCAGCAGGTCGGACATCTCCTACGAGCAGTACTTC
>TRBJ1-1|-|-|TRBV18
CASSPGGEGTEAFF
TGTGCCAGCTCACCCGGCGGGGAGGGCACTGAAGCTTTCTTT
>TRBJ2-1|-|-|TRBV5-1
CASSLVGGTGNEQFF
TGCGCCAGCAGCTTGGTGGGCGGGACCGGCAATGAGCAGTTCTTC
>TRBJ1-4|-|-|TRBV2
CASSEARSLEGSEKLFF
TGTGCCAGCAGTGAAGCGCGGAGCCTGGAGGGTAGTGAAAAACTGTTTTTT
>TRBJ2-3|TRBD2|-|TRBV9
CASSVLAGSADTQYF
TGTGCCAGCAGCGTGTTAGCGGGCTCAGCAGATACGCAGTATTTT
>TRBJ2-5|-|-|TRBV12-3/TRBV12-4
CASSSGLQTQYF
TGTGCCAGCAGTTCAGGACTACAGACCCAGTACTTC
>TRBJ1-2|TRBD1|-|TRBV19
CASSMRGREYYGYTF
TGTGCCAGTAGTATGAGGGGGCGCGAGTACTATGGCTACACCTTC
>TRBJ1-2|-|-|TRBV10-3
CAAKVEQTNYGYTF
TGTGCCGCCAAGGTTGAGCAGACAAACTATGGCTACACCTTC
>TRBJ2-7|TRBD1|once|TRBV11-2
CASSVGQAYEQYF
TGTGCCAGCAGCGTCGGACAGGCCTACGAGCAGTACTTC
>TRBJ1-5|TRBD1|few|TRBV19
CASSIAMRGLGNQPQHF
TGTGCCAGTAGTATAGCCATGAGGGGGCTGGGCAATCAGCCCCAGCATTTT
>TRBJ1-6|-|-|TRBV5-1
CASSSDSNGPLHF
TGCGCCAGCAGCTCAGACAGTAATGGGCCCCTCCACTTT
>TRBJ2-7|TRBD1|-|TRBV19
CASSPYRGSYEQYF
TGTGCCAGTAGTCCATACAGGGGCTCCTACGAGCAGTACTTC
>TRBJ2-1|-|-|TRBV29-1
CSVEDWRIVYNEQFF
TGCAGCGTTGAAGATTGGCGGATTGTATACAATGAGCAGTTCTTC
>TRBJ1-2|-|few|TRBV6-2/TRBV6-3
CASSYPAGLGHYGYTF
TGTGCCAGCAGTTACCCCGCGGGGCTGGGGCACTATGGCTACACCTTC
>TRBJ2-7|TRBD2|-|TRBV2
CASGSGRASYEQYF
TGTGCCAGCGGGAGCGGGAGGGCCTCCTACGAGCAGTACTTC
>TRBJ2-7|TRBD2|-|TRBV5-6
CASSFGAGTYEQYF
TGTGCCAGCAGCTTTGGAGCGGGGACCTACGAGCAGTACTTC
>TRBJ1-1|-|-|TRBV9
CASSVTGNTEAFF
TGTGCCAGCAGCGTGACGGGGAACACTGAAGCTTTCTTT
>TRBJ2-2|TRBD1|-|TRBV5-1
CASSRGVMDRVNTGELFF
TGCGCCAGCAGCCGGGGTGTCATGGACAGGGTGAACACCGGGGAGCTGTTTTTT
>TRBJ2-5|TRBD1|-|TRBV29-1
CSYRQGVETQYF
TGCAGCTACCGACAGGGTGTAGAGACCCAGTACTTC
>TRBJ2-5|TRBD1|-|TRBV5-1
CASSLTTGQRVRWTQYF
TGCGCCAGCAGCTTAACCACGGGACAGAGGGTTAGGTGGACCCAGTACTTC
>TRBJ2-7|TRBD2|-|TRBV5-4
CASTRAGGTYEQYF
TGTGCCAGCACCCGAGCGGGAGGCACCTACGAGCAGTACTTC
>TRBJ1-1|-|-|TRBV7-9
CASSPIQENTEAFF
TGTGCCAGCAGCCCTATACAGGAGAACACTGAAGCTTTCTTT
>TRBJ1-2|-|-|TRBV10-3
CAISETGTTNYGYTF
TGTGCCATCAGTGAGACAGGTACCACTAACTATGGCTACACCTTC
>TRBJ2-7|-|once|TRBV5-4
CASSLEGEVLYEQYF
TGTGCCAGCAGCTTGGAGGGAGAAGTCCTCTACGAGCAGTACTTC
>TRBJ2-6|-|-|TRBV2
CASSLRSGANVLTF
TGTGCCAGCAGTCTCCGCTCTGGGGCCAACGTCCTGACTTTC
>TRBJ1-2|-|-|TRBV5-3
CARKGKTGIGYTF
TGTGCCAGAAAGGGAAAAACAGGGATCGGCTACACCTTC
>TRBJ2-7|-|once|TRBV28
CASSFLGAGVSDEQYF
TGTGCCAGCAGTTTCTTGGGGGCAGGCGTCTCAGACGAGCAGTACTTC
>TRBJ1-5|-|-|TRBV6-5
CASRTGGSNQPQHF
TGTGCCAGCAGGACGGGGGGTTCGAATCAGCCCCAGCATTTT
>TRBJ1-4|TRBD1|-|TRBV9
CASSVKDRGRVDEKLFF
TGTGCCAGCAGCGTAAAGGACAGGGGGCGCGTGGATGAAAAACTGTTTTTT
>TRBJ1-4|TRBD1|-|TRBV13
CASSDLTGESSEKLFF
TGTGCCAGCAGCGACCTGACAGGGGAAAGCTCCGAAAAACTGTTTTTT
>TRBJ2-1|TRBD2|-|TRBV4-3
CASSQDAGGPNEQFF
TGCGCCAGCAGCCAAGATGCGGGGGGGCCCAATGAGCAGTTCTTC
>TRBJ2-7|-|-|TRBV28
CASRRAPLGEQYF
TGTGCCAGTCGCAGGGCTCCCTTAGGGGAGCAGTACTTC
>TRBJ1-2|-|-|TRBV6-2/TRBV6-3
CASSYLRVATF
TGTGCCAGCAGTTACCTCAGGGTCGCCACCTTC
>TRBJ2-1|TRBD2|-|TRBV7-8
CASSPGLAGDNEQFF
TGTGCCAGCAGCCCAGGACTAGCGGGGGACAATGAGCAGTTCTTC
>TRBJ2-7|TRBD1|once|TRBV9
CASSEGDSPSYEQYF
TGTGCCAGCAGCGAGGGGGACAGCCCCTCCTACGAGCAGTACTTC
>TRBJ1-2|-|-|TRBV6-4
CASSDTGLGGYTF
TGTGCCAGCAGTGATACAGGCCTGGGTGGCTACACCTTC
>TRBJ2-7|TRBD2|-|TRBV5-1
CASSLVTSGTYEQYF
TGCGCCAGCAGCTTGGTGACTAGCGGTACGTACGAGCAGTACTTC
>TRBJ2-3|TRBD2|-|TRBV7-9
CASSPDPGGGGRYTDTQYF
TGTGCCAGCAGTCCAGACCCCGGCGGGGGGGGTCGTTACACAGATACGCAGTATTTT
>TRBJ1-5|-|-|TRBV4-1
CASSQDLARNQPQHF
TGCGCCAGCAGCCAAGATCTGGCCCGCAATCAGCCCCAGCATTTT
>TRBJ1-5|-|-|TRBV11-2
CASSLDGVGNQPQHF
TGTGCCAGCAGCTTAGACGGGGTCGGCAATCAGCCCCAGCATTTT
>TRBJ1-5|TRBD1|-|TRBV3-1/TRBV3-2
CASSQSRDRVNQPQHF
TGTGCCAGCAGCCAATCTCGGGACAGAGTCAATCAGCCCCAGCATTTT
>TRBJ2-5|TRBD1|-|TRBV28
CASRGQGWFPTQETQYF
TGTGCCAGCAGGGGACAGGGGTGGTTTCCCACGCAAGAGACCCAGTACTTC
>TRBJ2-7|-|-|TRBV2
CASVTSSEQYF
TGTGCCAGCGTAACTAGCTCCGAGCAGTACTTC
>TRBJ1-5|TRBD1|-|TRBV6-6
CASSSGTGPNNQPQHF
TGTGCCAGCAGTTCCGGGACAGGGCCCAATAATCAGCCCCAGCATTTT
>TRBJ1-1|-|-|TRBV2
CASSEKLGRVEAFF
TGTGCCAGCAGTGAGAAGTTGGGCAGGGTTGAAGCTTTCTTT
>TRBJ2-1|TRBD2|-|TRBV7-3
CASSPGTSGAFGEQFF
TGTGCCAGCAGCCCTGGGACTAGCGGGGCCTTCGGTGAGCAGTTCTTC
>TRBJ2-1|-|-|TRBV2
CASSERGARNEQFF
TGTGCCAGCAGTGAACGGGGGGCGCGTAATGAGCAGTTCTTC
>TRBJ2-1|-|-|TRBV29-1
CSVEGIANLNEQFF
TGCAGCGTTGAAGGGATAGCAAACCTGAATGAGCAGTTCTTC